A selection of T cell receptor beta chains follows, all from one sample in a study of technical replicates of blood from a handful of donors. Method: immunoSEQ multiplex PCR; TCRdb's copy keeps in-frame clones and lacks some. The sample records roughly 15,000 clones, around 80% being singletons. What was sequenced was PBMCs. The receptors here all came from a human donor in good health. The CDR3 runs from the conserved cysteine through the conserved F or W. Each record gives: clone size, V gene, J gene, D gene, CDR3 protein. The D gene is left open where the match is weak. Rows give clone size only sometimes, using once, few, many, or a class for an expanded clone.

.	TRBV5-1	TRBJ1-1	.	CASSLDRSNTEAFF
.	TRBV2	TRBJ2-7	.	CASSETRDYEQYF
.	TRBV6-6	TRBJ1-3	TRBD1	CASSYVQGGSGNTIYF
.	TRBV10-2	TRBJ2-7	.	CASSDPPGPYEQYF
.	TRBV11-2	TRBJ2-3	TRBD2	CASSFGGTSGLRTTDTQYF
.	TRBV6-1	TRBJ2-7	TRBD2	CASSEAAGANYEQYF
.	TRBV19	TRBJ2-1	TRBD2	CASRSRDSSGSSDEQFF
.	TRBV12-2	TRBJ2-7	.	CASRFLTQNPYEQYF
.	TRBV27	TRBJ1-2	TRBD1	CASSLGLTGHGYTF
.	TRBV6-1	TRBJ1-3	.	CASSGAAGSGNTIYF
.	TRBV7-9	TRBJ2-7	.	CASSPRFDYEQYF
.	TRBV7-8	TRBJ2-5	TRBD1	CASSSGQGLETQYF
.	TRBV5-1	TRBJ1-4	TRBD1	CASSSGDSGRTNEKLFF
.	TRBV7-2	TRBJ2-2	.	CASSQLPSSGVELFF
.	TRBV5-1	TRBJ2-1	.	CASSLTSGSYNEQFF
.	TRBV27	TRBJ2-3	.	CASSPRASTDTQYF
.	TRBV30	TRBJ2-3	TRBD2	CAWSVGRTSGGGDTQYF
.	TRBV5-1	TRBJ2-7	TRBD1	CASSLADRGDLYEQYF
.	TRBV9	TRBJ2-7	TRBD2	CASSPTEGGRYEQYF
few	TRBV5-4	TRBJ2-7	TRBD2	CASSPPRVAGGEKYEQYF
few	TRBV6-5	TRBJ2-7	TRBD2	CASSYTGGTSGRWW
.	TRBV29-1	TRBJ1-1	.	CSVVVLNTEAFF
.	TRBV9	TRBJ2-5	TRBD1	CASTRQGAWETQYF
.	TRBV7-9	TRBJ2-1	.	CASSPQLGKEQFF
.	TRBV11-2	TRBJ2-1	TRBD2	CASSSSGRSYNEQFF
.	TRBV7-9	TRBJ2-6	.	CASSLWTTSGANVLTF
once	TRBV18	TRBJ2-2	.	CASSPLADAHTGELFF
.	TRBV10-2	TRBJ2-2	TRBD2	CATAGLAGTGELFF
.	TRBV6-1	TRBJ1-5	TRBD1	CASRETGAVNQPQHF
.	TRBV18	TRBJ2-7	.	CASSPRERNYEQYF
.	TRBV11-1	TRBJ2-4	TRBD2	CASSLGTSGNKYF
.	TRBV5-1	TRBJ1-1	TRBD1	CASSLDRGNTEAFF
.	TRBV6-1	TRBJ2-3	.	CASGRVTSTDTQYF
.	TRBV21-1	TRBJ2-7	.	CASSYDRVFVYEQYF
.	TRBV6-6	TRBJ2-2	.	CASRLLADTGELFF
.	TRBV19	TRBJ2-7	TRBD2	CASSPAFRGSYEQYF
.	TRBV18	TRBJ1-1	TRBD1	CASSQTGIEAFF
few	TRBV5-1	TRBJ2-7	TRBD1	CASSLARQGGTYEQYF
.	TRBV7-8	TRBJ1-1	.	CASSLVEGGGTEAFF
.	TRBV19	TRBJ1-2	.	CASSMAPSGYGYTF
.	TRBV7-2	TRBJ1-1	.	CASSLVGVGQVGTEAFF
.	TRBV10-1	TRBJ2-7	TRBD2	CASSGTSGSSYEQYF
.	TRBV5-6	TRBJ2-5	TRBD2	CASSRLAQETQYF
.	TRBV18	TRBJ2-1	.	CASSQDSSSYNEQFF
.	TRBV14	TRBJ2-7	TRBD2	CASSPRPGLANAYEQYF
medium-sized	TRBV27	TRBJ2-7	TRBD1	CASSPTGAGEQYF
.	TRBV5-6	TRBJ2-7	.	CASSLVGRDEQYF
.	TRBV6-5	TRBJ1-5	.	CASSYTGNNQPQHF
few	TRBV6-1	TRBJ1-1	.	CASSVTPGVTEAFF
.	TRBV6-5	TRBJ2-5	.	CASSYSKAGGSQYF
.	TRBV19	TRBJ1-5	.	CASSIFTAEGGQPQHF
once	TRBV10-3	TRBJ2-3	TRBD2	CAISESVAGRGTDTQYF
.	TRBV5-6	TRBJ2-4	TRBD1	CASSWLSQYRGIAKNIQYF
.	TRBV7-9	TRBJ2-5	TRBD2	CASSSAGGETQYF
.	TRBV11-3	TRBJ2-1	TRBD2	CASSLQAGGGYNEQFF